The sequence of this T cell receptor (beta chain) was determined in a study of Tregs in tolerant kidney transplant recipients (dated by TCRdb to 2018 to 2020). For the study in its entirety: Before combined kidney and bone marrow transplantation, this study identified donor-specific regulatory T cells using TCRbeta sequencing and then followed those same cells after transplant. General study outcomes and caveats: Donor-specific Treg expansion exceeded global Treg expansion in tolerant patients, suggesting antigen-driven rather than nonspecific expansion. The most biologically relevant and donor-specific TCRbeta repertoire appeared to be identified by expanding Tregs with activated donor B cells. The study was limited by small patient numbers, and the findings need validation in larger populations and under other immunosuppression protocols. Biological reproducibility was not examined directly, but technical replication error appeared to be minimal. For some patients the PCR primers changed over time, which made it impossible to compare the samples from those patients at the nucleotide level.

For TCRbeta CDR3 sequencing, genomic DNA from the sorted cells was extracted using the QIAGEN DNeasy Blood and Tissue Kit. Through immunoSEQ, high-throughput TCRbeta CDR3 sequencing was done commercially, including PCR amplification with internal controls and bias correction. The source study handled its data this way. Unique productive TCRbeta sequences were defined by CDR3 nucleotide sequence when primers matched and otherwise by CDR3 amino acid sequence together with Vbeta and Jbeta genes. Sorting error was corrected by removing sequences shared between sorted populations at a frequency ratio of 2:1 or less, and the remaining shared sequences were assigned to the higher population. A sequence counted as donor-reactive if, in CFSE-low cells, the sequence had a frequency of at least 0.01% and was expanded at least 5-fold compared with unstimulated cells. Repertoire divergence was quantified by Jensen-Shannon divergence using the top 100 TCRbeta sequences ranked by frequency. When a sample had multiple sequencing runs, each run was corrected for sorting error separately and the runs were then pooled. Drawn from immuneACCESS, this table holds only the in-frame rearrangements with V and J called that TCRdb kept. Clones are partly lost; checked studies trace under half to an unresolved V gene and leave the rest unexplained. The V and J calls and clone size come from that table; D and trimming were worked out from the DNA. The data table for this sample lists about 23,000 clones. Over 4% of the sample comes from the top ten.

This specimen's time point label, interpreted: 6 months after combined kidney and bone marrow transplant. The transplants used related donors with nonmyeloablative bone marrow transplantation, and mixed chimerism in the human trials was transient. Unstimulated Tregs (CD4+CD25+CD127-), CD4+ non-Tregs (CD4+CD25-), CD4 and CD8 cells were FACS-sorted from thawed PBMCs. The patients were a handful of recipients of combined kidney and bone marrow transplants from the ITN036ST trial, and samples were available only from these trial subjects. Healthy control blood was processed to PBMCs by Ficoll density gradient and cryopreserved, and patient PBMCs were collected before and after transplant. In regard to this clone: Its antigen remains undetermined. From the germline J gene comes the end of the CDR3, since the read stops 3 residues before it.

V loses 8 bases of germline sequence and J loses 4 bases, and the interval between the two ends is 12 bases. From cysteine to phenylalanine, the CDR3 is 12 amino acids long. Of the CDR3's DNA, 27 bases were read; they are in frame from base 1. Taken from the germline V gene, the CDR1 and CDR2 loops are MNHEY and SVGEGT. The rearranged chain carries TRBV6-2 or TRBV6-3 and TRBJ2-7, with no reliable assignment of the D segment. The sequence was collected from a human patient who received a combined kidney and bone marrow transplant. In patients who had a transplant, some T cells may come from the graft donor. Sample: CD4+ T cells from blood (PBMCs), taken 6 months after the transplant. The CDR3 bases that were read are TGTGCCAGCGGCAATACAGCTTACGAG. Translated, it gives CASGNTAYE. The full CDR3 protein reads CASGNTAYEQYF.